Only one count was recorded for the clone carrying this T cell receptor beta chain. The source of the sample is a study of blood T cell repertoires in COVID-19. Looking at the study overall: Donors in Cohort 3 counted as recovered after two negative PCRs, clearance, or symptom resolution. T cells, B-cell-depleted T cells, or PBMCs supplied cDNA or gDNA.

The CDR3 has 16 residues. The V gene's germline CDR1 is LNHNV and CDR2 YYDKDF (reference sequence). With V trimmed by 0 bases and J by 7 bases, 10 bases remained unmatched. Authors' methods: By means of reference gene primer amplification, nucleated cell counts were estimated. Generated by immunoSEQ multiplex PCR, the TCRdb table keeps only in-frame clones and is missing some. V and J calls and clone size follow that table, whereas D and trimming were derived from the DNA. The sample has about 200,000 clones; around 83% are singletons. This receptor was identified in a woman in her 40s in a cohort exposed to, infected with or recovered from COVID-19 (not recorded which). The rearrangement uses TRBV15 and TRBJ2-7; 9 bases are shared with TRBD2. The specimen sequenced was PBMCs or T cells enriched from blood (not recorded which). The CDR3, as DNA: TGTGCCACCAGCAGAGATCGTGGGACTAGCTGGTTTGAGCAGTACTTC. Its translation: CATSRDRGTSWFEQYF.